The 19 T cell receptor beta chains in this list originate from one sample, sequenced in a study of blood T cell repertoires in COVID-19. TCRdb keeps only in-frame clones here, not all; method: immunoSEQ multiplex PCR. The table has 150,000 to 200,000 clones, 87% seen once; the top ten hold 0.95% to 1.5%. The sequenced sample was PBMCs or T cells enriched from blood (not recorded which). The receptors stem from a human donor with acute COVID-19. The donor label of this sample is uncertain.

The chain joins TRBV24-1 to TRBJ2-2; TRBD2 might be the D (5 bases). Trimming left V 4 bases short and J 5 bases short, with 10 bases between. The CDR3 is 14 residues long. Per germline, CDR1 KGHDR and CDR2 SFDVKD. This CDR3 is CATSEQPGTGELFF. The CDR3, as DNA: TGTGCCACCAGTGAGCAACCGGGGACCGGGGAGCTGTTTTTT.

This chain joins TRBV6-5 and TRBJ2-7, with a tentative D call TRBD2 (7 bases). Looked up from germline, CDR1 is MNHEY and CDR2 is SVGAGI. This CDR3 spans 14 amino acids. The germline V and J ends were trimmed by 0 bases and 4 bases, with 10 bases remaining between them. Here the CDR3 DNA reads TGTGCCAGCAGTTACTCGGGGGGGCGGTACGAGCAGTACTTC. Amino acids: CASSYSGGRYEQYF.

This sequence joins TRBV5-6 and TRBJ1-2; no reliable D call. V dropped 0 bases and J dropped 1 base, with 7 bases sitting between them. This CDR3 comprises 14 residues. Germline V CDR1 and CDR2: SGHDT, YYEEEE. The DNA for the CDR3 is TGTGCCAGCAGCTTGGCGAGCTTTAACTATGGCTACACCTTC. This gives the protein CASSLASFNYGYTF.

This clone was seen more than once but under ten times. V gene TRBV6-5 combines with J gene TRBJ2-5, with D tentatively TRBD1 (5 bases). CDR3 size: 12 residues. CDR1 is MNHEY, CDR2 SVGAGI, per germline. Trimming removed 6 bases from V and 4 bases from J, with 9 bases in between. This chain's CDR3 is CASRGRGETQYF. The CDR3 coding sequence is TGTGCCAGCAGGGGGCGCGGAGAGACCCAGTACTTC.

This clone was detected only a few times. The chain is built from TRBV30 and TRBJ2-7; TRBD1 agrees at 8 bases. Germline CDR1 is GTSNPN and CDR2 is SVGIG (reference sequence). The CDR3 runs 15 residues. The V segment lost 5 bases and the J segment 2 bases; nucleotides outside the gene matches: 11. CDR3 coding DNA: TGTGCCTGGCAGCAATACAGGGGGAGAACCTACGAGCAGTACTTC. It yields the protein CAWQQYRGRTYEQYF.

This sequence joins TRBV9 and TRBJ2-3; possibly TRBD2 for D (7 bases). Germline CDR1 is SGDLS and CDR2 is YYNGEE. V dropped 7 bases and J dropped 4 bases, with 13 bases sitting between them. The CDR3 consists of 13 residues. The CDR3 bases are TGTGCCAGCGGGAGGGGGGCAGCAGATACGCAGTATTTT. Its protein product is CASGRGAADTQYF.

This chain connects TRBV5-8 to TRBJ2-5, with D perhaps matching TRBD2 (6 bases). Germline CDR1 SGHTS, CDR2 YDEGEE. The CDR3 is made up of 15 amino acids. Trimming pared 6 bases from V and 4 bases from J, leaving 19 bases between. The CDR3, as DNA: TGTGCCAGCACCCCCCCTGGGGGGATCCCAGAGACCCAGTACTTC. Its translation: CASTPPGGIPETQYF.

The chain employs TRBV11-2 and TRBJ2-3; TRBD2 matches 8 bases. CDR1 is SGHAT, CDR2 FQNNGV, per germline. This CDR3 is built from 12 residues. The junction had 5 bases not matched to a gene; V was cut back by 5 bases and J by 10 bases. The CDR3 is CASSPIAGSQYF. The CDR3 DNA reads TGTGCCAGCAGCCCTATAGCGGGGTCGCAGTATTTT.

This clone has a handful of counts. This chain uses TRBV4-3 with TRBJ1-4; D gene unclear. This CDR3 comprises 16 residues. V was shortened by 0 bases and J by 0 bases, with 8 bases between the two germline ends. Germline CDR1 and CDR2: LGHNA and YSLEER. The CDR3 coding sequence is TGCGCCAGCAGCCAAGATTTGGGCGCAACTAATGAAAAACTGTTTTTT. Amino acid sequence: CASSQDLGATNEKLFF.

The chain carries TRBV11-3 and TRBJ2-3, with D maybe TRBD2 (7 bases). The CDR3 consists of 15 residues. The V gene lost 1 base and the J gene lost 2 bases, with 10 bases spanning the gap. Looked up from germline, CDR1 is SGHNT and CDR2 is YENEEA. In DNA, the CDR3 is TGTGCCAGCAGCTTAGCGGGGGGCGCCACAGATACGCAGTATTTT. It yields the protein CASSLAGGATDTQYF.

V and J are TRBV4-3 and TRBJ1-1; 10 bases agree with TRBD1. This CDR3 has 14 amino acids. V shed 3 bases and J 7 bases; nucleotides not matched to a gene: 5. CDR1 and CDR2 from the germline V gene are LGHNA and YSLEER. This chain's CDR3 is CASSHDRGLGEAFF. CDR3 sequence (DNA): TGCGCCAGCAGCCATGACAGGGGGCTGGGTGAAGCTTTCTTT.

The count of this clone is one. This CDR3 is CASKKGNQPQHF. The CDR3 DNA reads TGTGCCAGCAAGAAGGGGAATCAGCCCCAGCATTTT. J is TRBJ1-5 and V is TRBV6-6; tentatively, D is TRBD1 (5 bases). This CDR3 has 12 amino acids. Germline CDR1 is MNHNY and CDR2 is SVGAGI (reference sequence). V lost 7 bases and J 4 bases, leaving 8 bases between the germline ends.

The CDR3 sequence: CASSDGQGAVADTQYF. The CDR3 DNA follows: TGTGCCAGCAGCGACGGACAGGGGGCCGTCGCAGATACGCAGTATTTT. The V gene is TRBV9, the J gene TRBJ2-3; TRBD1 aligns across 11 bases. Germline loops: CDR1 SGDLS, CDR2 YYNGEE. This CDR3 is 16 amino acids long. V trimming: 3 bases; J trimming: 4 bases; junction bases outside the gene matches: 7.

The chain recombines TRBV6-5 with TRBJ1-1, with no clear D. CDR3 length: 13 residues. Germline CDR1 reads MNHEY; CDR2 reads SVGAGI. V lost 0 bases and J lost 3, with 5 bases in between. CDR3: CASSYSLDTEAFF. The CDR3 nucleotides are TGTGCCAGCAGTTACTCGTTAGACACTGAAGCTTTCTTT.

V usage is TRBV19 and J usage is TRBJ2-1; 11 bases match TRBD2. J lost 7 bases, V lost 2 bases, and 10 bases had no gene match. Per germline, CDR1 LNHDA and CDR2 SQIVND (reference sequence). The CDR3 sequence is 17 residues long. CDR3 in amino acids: CASSISSLAGGRNEQFF. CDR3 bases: TGTGCCAGTAGTATATCGTCTCTAGCGGGGGGAAGGAATGAGCAGTTCTTC.

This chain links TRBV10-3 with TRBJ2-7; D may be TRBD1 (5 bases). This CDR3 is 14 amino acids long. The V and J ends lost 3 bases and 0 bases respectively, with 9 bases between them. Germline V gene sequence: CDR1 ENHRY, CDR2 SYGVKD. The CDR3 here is CAISEGRVSYEQYF. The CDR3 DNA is TGTGCCATCAGTGAAGGCAGGGTCTCCTACGAGCAGTACTTC.

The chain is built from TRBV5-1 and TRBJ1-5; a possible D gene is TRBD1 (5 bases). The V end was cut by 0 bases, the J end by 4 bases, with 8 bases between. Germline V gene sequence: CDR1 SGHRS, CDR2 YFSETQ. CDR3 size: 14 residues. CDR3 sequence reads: CASSLGGENQPQHF. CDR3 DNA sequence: TGCGCCAGCAGCTTGGGGGGCGAAAATCAGCCCCAGCATTTT.

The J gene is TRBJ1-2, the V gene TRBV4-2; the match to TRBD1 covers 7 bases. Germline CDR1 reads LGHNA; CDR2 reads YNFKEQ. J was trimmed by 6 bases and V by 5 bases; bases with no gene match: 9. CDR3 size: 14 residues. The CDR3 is CASSIERGRDGYTF. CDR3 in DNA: TGTGCCAGCAGCATTGAGAGGGGGCGAGATGGCTACACCTTC.

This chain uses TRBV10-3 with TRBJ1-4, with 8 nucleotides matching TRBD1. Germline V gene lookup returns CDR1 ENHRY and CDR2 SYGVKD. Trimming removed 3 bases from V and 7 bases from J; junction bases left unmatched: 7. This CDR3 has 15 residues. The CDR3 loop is CAISDYDRGGEKLFF. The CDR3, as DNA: TGTGCCATCAGTGATTACGACAGGGGCGGTGAAAAACTGTTTTTT.